This T cell receptor beta chain was identified in a study of T cells after yellow fever vaccination. Study results and caveats: In post-booster samples, most primary-vaccination clones reappeared (about 95% CD4, 88% CD8). Only a small proportion of the clonotypes turned up in both the CD4 and the CD8 compartments, likely arising from convergent recombination. Peaking faster, on day 5 versus 15, the secondary response was nonetheless weaker.

TCRdb reprocessed the 5' RACE reads via MiXCR and lists one record per CDR3 protein. This table has tens of thousands of distinct CDR3 sequences, 10% to 15% appearing once. The germline V and J ends were trimmed by 5 bases and 0 bases, with 7 bases remaining between them. This CDR3 is 13 amino acids long. Per the germline V gene, CDR1 is SSHAT and CDR2 is FNYEAQ (reference sequence). The sequence was collected from a man aged 18 to 29 who received the YFV17D yellow fever vaccine. Sequenced material: CD8+ T cells not binding an NS4B(214-222) dextramer, sorted from PBMCs, taken 20 to 25 days after the first yellow fever vaccination. The chain is built from TRBV7-7 and TRBJ2-5; maybe TRBD1 (6 bases). For the CDR3, the DNA is TGTGCCAGCAGCGACAGGTACCAAGAGACCCAGTACTTC. It translates to CASSDRYQETQYF.